A selection of T cell receptor beta chains follows, all from one sample in a study of identical twins. In TCRdb, the 5' RACE reads were re-called with MiXCR into one record per CDR3 protein. The sample yields 200,000 to 250,000 distinct CDR3 sequences, approximately 6.8% seen once. A further study also used this sample, focusing on yellow fever vaccine responses in identical twins.

Sequenced: CD8+ T cells sorted from blood. These TCRs come from a young woman in good health. Both conserved end residues are part of each CDR3.

v_call	cdr3_length	j_call	cdr3_aa
TRBV28	14	TRBJ1-5	CASSPGAGIQPQHF
TRBV29-1	13	TRBJ2-1	CSVHSGNYNEQFF
TRBV29-1	11	TRBJ2-7	CSVAGAYEQYF
TRBV28	16	TRBJ1-2	CASSPPGPISNYGYTF
TRBV27	16	TRBJ1-4	CASSPLLGATNEKLFF
TRBV7-9	16	TRBJ2-2	CASSPNSGSSTGELFF
TRBV11-2	19	TRBJ2-2	CASSPGGASGDLHTGELFF
TRBV9	12	TRBJ2-3	CASSGASDTQYF
TRBV5-8	14	TRBJ1-5	CASSLDYLNQPQHF
TRBV3-1	16	TRBJ2-4	CASSQGTPLAKNIQYF
TRBV28	17	TRBJ2-7	CASSLPTGKESSYEQYF
TRBV5-5	16	TRBJ1-6	CASSFRGWSYNSPLHF
TRBV28	16	TRBJ1-6	CASSSLGTLYNSPLHF
TRBV7-9	14	TRBJ2-5	CASRERGGQETQYF
TRBV12-3/TRBV12-4	14	TRBJ2-5	CASSSLSGQETQYF
TRBV2	13	TRBJ2-3	CASTTGLGDTQYF
TRBV12-5	11	TRBJ2-7	CASGPVYEQYF
TRBV7-9	13	TRBJ2-1	CASSLWEGNEQFF
TRBV2	15	TRBJ2-7	CASSEGTSGTYEQYF
TRBV20-1	17	TRBJ2-1	CSATFDFSLSSYNEQFF
TRBV5-1	14	TRBJ2-5	CASAKSGSQETQYF
TRBV12-3/TRBV12-4	15	TRBJ1-2	CASSLGLTDNYGYTF
TRBV4-1	13	TRBJ2-7	CASSQEPGYEQYF
TRBV12-3/TRBV12-4	15	TRBJ1-5	CASSTWDRDNQPQHF
TRBV24-1	13	TRBJ1-1	CATSEGQGDEAFF
TRBV15	15	TRBJ2-1	CATSRAGTSHNEQFF
TRBV27	13	TRBJ2-7	CASSLFLAGEQYF
TRBV20-1	12	TRBJ1-2	CSARSANYGYTF
TRBV3-1	18	TRBJ2-5	CASSDRLAGDGGSETQYF